A single sample is the source of the 19 T cell receptor beta chains below, sequenced in a study of T cell repertoires in cytomegalovirus infection. In TCRdb, the reads were re-called with MiXCR into one record per CDR3 protein. Here the sample spans about 340,000 distinct CDR3 sequences, 25% to 35% being singletons. Which antigens these TCRs recognize remains unknown. This specimen consisted of cultured PBMCs, obtained from culture after CMV antigen stimulation. These receptors were collected from a human donor in good health (CMV status not recorded). Some clones in this sample may be carry-over from other donors' samples.

This chain connects TRBV27 to TRBJ1-5; a possible D gene is TRBD1 (5 bases). The CDR3 consists of 17 residues. V was trimmed by 4 bases and J by 2 bases, leaving 18 bases between them. Germline V gene lookup returns CDR1 MNHEY and CDR2 SMNVEV (reference sequence). In DNA, the CDR3 is TGTGCCAGCAGTTCTATTACCGGGACGGTTGGCAATCAGCCCCAGCATTTT. Translated, it gives CASSSITGTVGNQPQHF.

This clonotype showed up just a few times. The chain employs TRBV12-3 or TRBV12-4 and TRBJ1-3; 11 nucleotides match TRBD1. The CDR3 is made up of 19 amino acids. V lost 4 bases to trimming and J lost 0 bases; unmatched junction nucleotides: 11. CDR3 amino acids: CASSSRTGGPLASGNTIYF. The CDR3 bases are TGTGCCAGCAGTTCTCGGACAGGGGGCCCATTAGCCTCTGGAAACACCATATATTTT.

Only one count was recorded for this clonotype. The chain combines TRBV9 with TRBJ2-1, with 7 bases lining up with TRBD1. The germline gives CDR1 SGDLS, CDR2 YYNGEE. The V and J ends lost 3 bases and 10 bases, in that order; junction bases with no gene match: 7. The CDR3 is 13 residues long. The CDR3 reads CASSARQGEEQFF. The CDR3 coding sequence is TGTGCCAGCAGCGCTCGACAGGGCGAGGAGCAGTTCTTC.

This chain links TRBV20-1 with TRBJ2-7; possibly TRBD1 or TRBD2 for D (5 bases each). The germline gives CDR1 DFQATT, CDR2 SNEGSKA (reference sequence). The V end was cut by 5 bases, the J end by 2 bases, with 25 bases between. The CDR3 has 17 residues. The chain's CDR3 is CSAGTGTVKKRAYEQYF. The DNA of the CDR3 is TGCAGTGCTGGAACCGGGACGGTAAAAAAAAGGGCCTACGAGCAGTACTTC.

The chain joins TRBV10-1 to TRBJ2-2, with D perhaps TRBD1 (5 bases). Germline V lookup: CDR1 WNHNN, CDR2 SYGVQD (reference sequence). V was clipped by 5 bases and J by 6 bases, with 13 bases between them. CDR3 length: 14 residues. Here the CDR3 reads CASSKGQKPGELFF. Here the CDR3 DNA reads TGCGCCAGCAGTAAAGGACAAAAGCCCGGGGAGCTGTTTTTT.

This clonotype was counted ten times or more. The chain employs TRBV5-1 and TRBJ2-5; D is uncertain. This CDR3 spans 13 amino acids. CDR1 is SGHRS and CDR2 is YFSETQ in the germline V gene. V gave up 0 bases and J gave up 5 bases, with 8 bases separating them. CDR3 coding DNA: TGCGCCAGCAGCTTGGAACCCCTGGAGACCCAGTACTTC. Protein sequence: CASSLEPLETQYF. The complete variable domain, with remaining parts taken from reference TRBV5-1 and TRBJ2-5, reads KAGVTQTPRYLIKTRGQQVTLSCSPISGHRSVSWYQQTPGQGLQFLFEYFSETQRNKGNFPGRFSGRQFSNSRSEMNVSTLELGDSALYLCASSLEPLETQYFGPGTRLLVL.

This clonotype was found a few times. The genes are TRBV7-2 and TRBJ2-3; D gene unclear. The CDR3 runs to 13 residues. The germline V gene has CDR1 SGHTA and CDR2 FQGNSA. V lost 6 bases and J lost 4, with 11 bases in between. The CDR3 coding sequence is TGTGCCAGCAGTCTGATTACCTCAGATACGCAGTATTTT. Amino acid sequence: CASSLITSDTQYF.

V usage is TRBV5-4 and J usage is TRBJ2-7, with 8 nucleotides matching TRBD1. This CDR3 region has 15 residues. The V gene end was trimmed by 0 bases and the J gene end by 0 bases; junction bases not matched to a gene: 2. CDR1 is SGHNT and CDR2 is YYREEE in the germline V gene (reference sequence). CDR3 nucleotide sequence: TGTGCCAGCAGCTTGGAGGACAGGGTCTCCTACGAGCAGTACTTC. As protein: CASSLEDRVSYEQYF.

This clonotype was detected a few times. This chain links TRBV7-9 with TRBJ1-1; 7 positions match TRBD1. This CDR3 has 16 residues. From germline, CDR1 is SEHNR and CDR2 FQNEAQ (reference sequence). V shed 3 bases and J 1 base; nucleotides not matched to a gene: 8. The CDR3: CASSFPLRTGNTEAFF. The CDR3, as DNA: TGTGCCAGCAGCTTCCCCCTCCGGACAGGGAACACTGAAGCTTTCTTT.

This chain joins TRBV7-3 and TRBJ1-1; the D is unclear. CDR1 and CDR2 from the germline V gene are SGHTA and FQGTGA. Trimming cost V 0 bases and J 2 bases, with 7 bases left between them. The CDR3 is made up of 14 amino acids. CDR3 sequence reads: CASSLTAANTEAFF. CDR3 sequence (DNA): TGTGCCAGCAGCTTAACGGCGGCAAACACTGAAGCTTTCTTT.

This clonotype came up a few times. The chain carries TRBV7-6 and TRBJ1-5, with D unresolved. CDR1 is SGHVS and CDR2 is FNYEAQ in the germline V gene. The CDR3 runs to 19 residues. V was trimmed by 5 bases and J by 5 bases, leaving 28 bases between them. The CDR3 is CASSPFALDAEIGDQPQHF. As DNA, the CDR3 is TGTGCCAGCAGCCCTTTTGCCCTTGATGCGGAGATTGGCGATCAGCCCCAGCATTTT.

J is TRBJ2-7 and V is TRBV7-3, with 9 bases that match TRBD2. CDR3 size: 12 residues. Germline assignment: CDR1 SGHTA and CDR2 FQGTGA. V shed 10 bases, J shed 4 bases, and the junction held 5 bases outside the gene matches. This CDR3 reads CATPGLAYEQYF. CDR3 bases: TGTGCCACCCCCGGACTAGCGTACGAGCAGTACTTC.

This clonotype was seen a handful of times. V and J are TRBV27 and TRBJ2-3, with 12 bases lining up with TRBD2. Germline V CDR1 and CDR2: MNHEY, SMNVEV (reference sequence). Trimming took 2 bases from V and 0 from J; bases not matched to a gene: 6. CDR3 size: 18 residues. The CDR3 reads CASSLTSGGLSSTDTQYF. The CDR3 DNA sequence: TGTGCCAGCAGTTTAACTAGCGGGGGGTTATCTAGCACAGATACGCAGTATTTT.

This chain uses TRBV18 with TRBJ2-1; 7 bases agree with TRBD2. Losses at the gene ends were 2 bases for V and 4 bases for J; bases not matched to a gene: 2. CDR1 is KGHSH and CDR2 is LQKENI in the germline V gene. The CDR3 is made up of 14 amino acids. Written as DNA, the CDR3 is TGTGCCAGCTCACCAGAAGCGGGGTACAATGAGCAGTTCTTC. Amino acid sequence: CASSPEAGYNEQFF.

CDR3 nucleotide sequence: TGTGCCAGCAGGGCGGACGGAGATGAGCAGTTCTTC. Translated, it gives CASRADGDEQFF. The rearrangement uses TRBV28 and TRBJ2-1; no clear D gene. The CDR3 runs 12 residues. V lost 6 bases, J lost 8 bases, and 11 bases lay in between. The germline gives CDR1 MDHEN, CDR2 SYDVKM. Full variable domain (outside the CDR3, taken from reference TRBV28 and TRBJ2-1): DVKVTQSSRYLVKRTGEKVFLECVQDMDHENMFWYRQDPGLGLRLIYFSYDVKMKEKGDIPEGYSVSREKKERFSLILESASTNQTSMYLCASRADGDEQFFGPGTRLTVL.

The V gene is TRBV7-3, the J gene TRBJ2-3; 7 bases are shared with TRBD1. The CDR3 is 16 residues long. CDR1 and CDR2 (germline): SGHTA, FQGTGA. The V and J ends lost 2 bases and 2 bases, in that order; junction bases with no gene match: 7. The CDR3 loop reads CASSLSHRGITDTQYF. CDR3 bases: TGTGCCAGCAGCTTATCCCACAGGGGTATCACAGATACGCAGTATTTT.

In this sample, this clonotype turned up many times. This chain joins TRBV7-8 and TRBJ2-7; D is perhaps TRBD1 (6 bases). From germline, CDR1 is SGHVS and CDR2 FQNEAQ. There are 14 residues in the CDR3. V was shortened by 4 bases and J by 2 bases, with 12 bases between the two germline ends. The CDR3 spells CASSSYRDPYEQYF. The CDR3 DNA is TGTGCCAGCAGCTCCTACAGGGACCCCTACGAGCAGTACTTC. The variable domain in full, completed from reference TRBV7-8 and TRBJ2-7, reads GAGVSQSPRYKVAKRGQDVALRCDPISGHVSLFWYQQALGQGPEFLTYFQNEAQLDKSGLPSDRFFAERPEGSVSTLKIQRTQQEDSAVYLCASSSYRDPYEQYFGPGTRLTVT.

The V call is TRBV6-6, the J call TRBJ1-1; perhaps TRBD1 as D (5 bases). This CDR3 has 15 residues. From germline, CDR1 is MNHNY and CDR2 SVGAGI (reference sequence). Trimming cost V 5 bases and J 2 bases, with 15 bases left between them. The CDR3 loop is CASSEGMGLNTEAFF. The DNA of the CDR3 is TGTGCCAGCAGTGAGGGAATGGGGCTAAACACTGAAGCTTTCTTT.

This chain uses TRBV28 with TRBJ2-1; the match to TRBD2 covers 11 bases. The CDR3 contains 18 residues. The J segment lost 6 bases and the V segment lost 4 bases, leaving 14 bases of the junction unmatched. Germline lookup yields CDR1 MDHEN and CDR2 SYDVKM. CDR3 nucleotide sequence: TGTGCCAGCAGTTCTTTACCCTCACTAGCGGGAGTGGGCAATGAGCAGTTCTTC. Translating it yields CASSSLPSLAGVGNEQFF.